The next 8 T cell receptor beta chains were all read from a single sample in a study of OX40 agonist ivuxolimab in advanced cancers. Clones were sequenced by immunoSEQ multiplex PCR, and TCRdb holds only the in-frame ones, with some missing. The sample lists over 40,000 clones, roughly 86% occurring once. This specimen was CD4+ or CD8+ T cells sorted from blood, taken in a trial of the OX40 agonist ivuxolimab. The receptors come from an adult with an advanced solid tumor such as melanoma, head and neck, liver or kidney cancer.

The J gene is TRBJ2-1, the V gene TRBV10-2; D is undetermined. Trimming stripped 8 bases from V and 7 bases from J, with 15 bases between. The CDR3 sequence is 13 residues long. Germline assignment: CDR1 WSHSY and CDR2 SAAADI. CDR3 sequence reads: CASGDPGENEQFF. In nucleotides, the CDR3 is TGCGCCAGCGGAGACCCTGGAGAGAATGAGCAGTTCTTC.

The chain uses TRBV5-4 and TRBJ2-7, with 7 bases matching TRBD2. Trimming removed 5 bases from V and 2 bases from J; junction bases left unmatched: 4. The CDR3 is 13 amino acids. The V gene's germline CDR1 is SGHNT and CDR2 YYREEE (reference sequence). For the CDR3, the DNA is TGTGCCAGCAGATCGCGGGAGACCTACGAGCAGTACTTC. Its protein product is CASRSRETYEQYF.

The rearrangement links TRBV19 to TRBJ1-1, with D unresolved. The CDR3 extends over 13 amino acids. Trimming took 2 bases from V and 3 from J, leaving 7 bases between them. Germline assignment: CDR1 LNHDA and CDR2 SQIVND (reference sequence). The CDR3: CASSINVYTEAFF. CDR3 in DNA: TGTGCCAGTAGTATAAATGTGTACACTGAAGCTTTCTTT.

This chain joins TRBV11-2 and TRBJ1-6; D uncertain. V was shortened by 5 bases and J by 5 bases, with 13 bases between the two germline ends. Germline loops: CDR1 SGHAT, CDR2 FQNNGV. The CDR3 totals 15 residues. The CDR3 region has the DNA TGTGCCAGCAGCCCCATACACTCAAATAATTCACCCCTCCACTTT. Protein sequence: CASSPIHSNNSPLHF.

The rearrangement uses TRBV9 and TRBJ2-1; TRBD2 is a possible D gene (6 bases). Germline loops: CDR1 SGDLS, CDR2 YYNGEE. V dropped 1 base and J dropped 3 bases, with 14 bases sitting between them. The CDR3 has 16 residues. DNA of the CDR3: TGTGCCAGCAGCGTACCCGCGGGACGGGACTACAATGAGCAGTTCTTC. The encoded protein is CASSVPAGRDYNEQFF.

The chain links TRBV7-9 to TRBJ2-3, with 7 bases that match TRBD1. The CDR3 sequence is 15 residues long. Unmatched junction bases numbered 7, after V lost 3 bases and J lost 4 bases. Germline V lookup: CDR1 SEHNR, CDR2 FQNEAQ (reference sequence). CDR3 residues: CASSFGQADSDTQYF. The CDR3 DNA sequence: TGTGCCAGCAGCTTTGGACAGGCTGATTCAGATACGCAGTATTTT.

The genes are TRBV10-3 and TRBJ2-5, with 11 bases fitting TRBD1. Matching the DNA end better, TRBJ2-7 makes the J call doubtful. Looked up from germline, CDR1 is ENHRY and CDR2 is SYGVKD. There are 13 residues in the CDR3. CDR3 DNA: TGTGCCATCAAGGGACAGGGGGTCTACGAGCAGTACTTC. Translating gives CAIKGQGVYEQYF.

CDR3 loop: CASSLAGSWTGELFF. In DNA form, the CDR3 reads TGCGCCAGCAGCTTGGCCGGTAGTTGGACCGGGGAGCTGTTTTTT. The genes are TRBV5-1 and TRBJ2-2; no reliable D call. CDR1 SGHRS and CDR2 YFSETQ come from the germline V gene. V dropped 0 bases and J dropped 5 bases, with 11 bases sitting between them. CDR3 size: 15 residues.